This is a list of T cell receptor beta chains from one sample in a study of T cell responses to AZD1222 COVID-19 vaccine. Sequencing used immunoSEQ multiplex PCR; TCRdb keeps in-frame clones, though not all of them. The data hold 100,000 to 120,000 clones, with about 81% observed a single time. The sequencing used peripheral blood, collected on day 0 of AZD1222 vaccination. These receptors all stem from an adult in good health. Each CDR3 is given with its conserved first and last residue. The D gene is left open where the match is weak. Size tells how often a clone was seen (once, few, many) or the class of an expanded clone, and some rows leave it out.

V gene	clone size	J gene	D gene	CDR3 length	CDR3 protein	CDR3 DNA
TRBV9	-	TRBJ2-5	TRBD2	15	CASSPGHGGVETQYF	TGTGCCAGCAGCCCCGGACACGGGGGGGTTGAGACCCAGTACTTC
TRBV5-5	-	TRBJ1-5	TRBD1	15	CASSFGTGRNQPQHF	TGTGCCAGCAGCTTCGGGACAGGACGCAATCAGCCCCAGCATTTT
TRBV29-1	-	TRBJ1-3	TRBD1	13	CSVRQGGGNTIYF	TGCAGCGTTAGACAGGGGGGCGGAAACACCATATATTTT
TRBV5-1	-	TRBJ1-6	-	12	CASSLDVLPLHF	TGCGCCAGCAGCTTGGACGTCTTACCCCTCCACTTT
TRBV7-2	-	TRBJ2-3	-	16	CASSPPLGRITDTQYF	TGTGCCAGCAGCCCCCCCCTCGGCAGGATCACAGATACGCAGTATTTT
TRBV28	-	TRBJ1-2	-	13	CASSFGPADGYTF	TGTGCCAGCAGTTTTGGACCCGCCGATGGCTACACCTTC
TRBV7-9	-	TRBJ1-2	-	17	CASSSLVSGPQSGGYTF	TGTGCCAGCAGCTCGCTCGTGTCCGGGCCCCAGTCTGGTGGCTACACCTTC
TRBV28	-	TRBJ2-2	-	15	CASSSRRANTGELFF	TGTGCCAGCAGTTCGCGACGGGCGAACACCGGGGAGCTGTTTTTT
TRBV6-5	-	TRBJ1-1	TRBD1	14	CASSLSRGQAEAFF	TGTGCCAGCAGTCTAAGTAGGGGGCAAGCTGAAGCTTTCTTT
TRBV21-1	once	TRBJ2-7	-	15	CARSLMGLSPGEQYF	TGTGCCAGATCCTTAATGGGACTCTCACCGGGCGAGCAGTACTTC
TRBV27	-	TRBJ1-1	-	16	CASSLNRGGRHTEAFF	TGTGCCAGCAGTTTAAATCGCGGGGGACGGCACACTGAAGCTTTCTTT
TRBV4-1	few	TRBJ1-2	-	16	CASSQDRAVISYGYTF	TGCGCCAGCAGCCAAGACAGAGCGGTTATATCCTATGGCTACACCTTC
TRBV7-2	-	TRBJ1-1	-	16	CASSLGQIKSNTEAFF	TGTGCCAGCAGCTTAGGGCAGATTAAGTCGAACACTGAAGCTTTCTTT
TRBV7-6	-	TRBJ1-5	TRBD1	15	CASSPGGGVGQPQHF	TGTGCCAGCAGCCCAGGGGGGGGAGTGGGTCAGCCCCAGCATTTT
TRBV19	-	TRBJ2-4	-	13	CASSIGQKNIQYF	TGTGCCAGTAGTATTGGTCAGAAAAACATTCAGTACTTC
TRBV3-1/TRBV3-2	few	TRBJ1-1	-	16	CASSQVLGGSNTEAFF	TGTGCCAGCAGCCAAGTTTTGGGAGGGTCGAACACTGAAGCTTTCTTT
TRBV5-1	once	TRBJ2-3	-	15	CASSSGTGTADTQYF	TGCGCCAGCAGCAGCGGGACAGGTACTGCAGATACGCAGTATTTT
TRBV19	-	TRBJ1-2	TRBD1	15	CASSISPTGLDGYTF	TGTGCCAGTAGTATCTCTCCGACAGGGTTGGATGGCTACACCTTC
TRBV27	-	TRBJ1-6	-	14	CASSLGTSNSPLHF	TGTGCCAGCAGCCTCGGCACCAGCAATTCACCCCTCCACTTT
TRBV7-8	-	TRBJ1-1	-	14	CASSSQGGNTEAFF	TGTGCCAGCAGCTCACAGGGAGGGAACACTGAAGCTTTCTTT
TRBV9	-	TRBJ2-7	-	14	CASSGDSISGEQYF	TGTGCCAGCAGCGGGGATTCGATCTCGGGGGAGCAGTACTTC
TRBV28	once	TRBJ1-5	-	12	CASSLPQQPQHF	TGTGCCAGCAGTCTGCCCCAGCAGCCCCAGCATTTT
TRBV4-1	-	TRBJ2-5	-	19	CASSQDIARVPLLGETQYF	TGCGCCAGCAGCCAAGATATCGCCCGGGTCCCCCTCCTAGGCGAGACCCAGTACTTC
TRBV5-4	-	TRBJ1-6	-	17	CASSWGDAGGTNSPLHF	TGTGCCAGCAGCTGGGGGGACGCCGGCGGGACGAATTCACCCCTCCACTTT
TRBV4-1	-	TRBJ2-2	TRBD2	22	CASSHPGLVTGGPVGNTGELFF	TGCGCCAGCAGCCACCCCGGACTAGTGACGGGGGGGCCGGTTGGGAACACCGGGGAGCTGTTTTTT
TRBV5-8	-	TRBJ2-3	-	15	CASSLVGGNTDTQYF	TGTGCCAGCAGCTTGGTAGGCGGGAACACAGATACGCAGTATTTT
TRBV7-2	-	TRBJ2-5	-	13	CASSSQFGETQYF	TGTGCCAGCAGCTCCCAGTTTGGGGAGACCCAGTACTTC
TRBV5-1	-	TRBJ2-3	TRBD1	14	CASTVQGGPDTQYF	TGCGCCAGCACCGTACAGGGGGGCCCCGATACGCAGTATTTT